The rows below give T cell receptor beta chains drawn from one sample of a study of stem cell transplantation in POMP-related autoinflammatory disease. Here immunoSEQ multiplex PCR was the method, and the copy in TCRdb shows in-frame clones only, minus some. The repertoire consists of roughly 68,000 clones, with roughly 88% occurring once and the leading ten covering about 0.71%. The specimen comprised CD4+ T cells from PBMCs, sampled after stem cell transplantation. These receptors originate from a human patient with POMP-related autoinflammation and immune dysregulation (PRAID). T cells may partly derive from the graft donor. Each CDR3 is given with its conserved first and last residue. Fields, in order: CDR3 DNA, CDR3 protein, clone size, J gene, CDR3 length, D gene, V gene. A D gene is named only where the DNA matches it firmly. A clone size is listed for some rows: how often the clone was seen (once, few, many), or a class if it is expanded.

cdr3_nt: TGTGCCAGCAGCCTGACCCTTGCGCAGGGGCTGGGGACCCAGTACTTC
cdr3_aa: CASSLTLAQGLGTQYF
clone_size: .
j_call: TRBJ2-5
cdr3_length: 16
d_call: .
v_call: TRBV14

cdr3_nt: TGTGCCACCAGCAGAGATGCGGGAGATTACAATGAGCAGTTCTTC
cdr3_aa: CATSRDAGDYNEQFF
clone_size: .
j_call: TRBJ2-1
cdr3_length: 15
d_call: TRBD2
v_call: TRBV15

cdr3_nt: TGTGCCAGCAGCCTAACAGGGCCGAGCTCTGGAAACACCATATATTTT
cdr3_aa: CASSLTGPSSGNTIYF
clone_size: .
j_call: TRBJ1-3
cdr3_length: 16
d_call: .
v_call: TRBV27

cdr3_nt: TGTGCCAGCAGCCGGCCGACAGGGGAAGTAACAGATACGCAGTATTTT
cdr3_aa: CASSRPTGEVTDTQYF
clone_size: .
j_call: TRBJ2-3
cdr3_length: 16
d_call: TRBD1
v_call: TRBV28

cdr3_nt: TGTGCCAGCAGTGAATCCCCCAGCGGGGTGACAGATACGCAGTATTTT
cdr3_aa: CASSESPSGVTDTQYF
clone_size: .
j_call: TRBJ2-3
cdr3_length: 16
d_call: TRBD2
v_call: TRBV6-1

cdr3_nt: TGTGCCAGCAGCTTAGTAGGGACAAACACAGATACGCAGTATTTT
cdr3_aa: CASSLVGTNTDTQYF
clone_size: .
j_call: TRBJ2-3
cdr3_length: 15
d_call: .
v_call: TRBV7-2

cdr3_nt: TGTGCCAGCAGAACAGCATCCTATGGCTACACCTTC
cdr3_aa: CASRTASYGYTF
clone_size: .
j_call: TRBJ1-2
cdr3_length: 12
d_call: .
v_call: TRBV2

cdr3_nt: TGTGCCAGCAGGGGACTAGCGGGGCCATCGGGTGAGCAGTTCTTC
cdr3_aa: CASRGLAGPSGEQFF
clone_size: .
j_call: TRBJ2-1
cdr3_length: 15
d_call: TRBD2
v_call: TRBV7-8

cdr3_nt: TGTGCCAGTAGTCCACAGGGGGCGAGGTACGAGCAGTACTTC
cdr3_aa: CASSPQGARYEQYF
clone_size: .
j_call: TRBJ2-7
cdr3_length: 14
d_call: TRBD1
v_call: TRBV19

cdr3_nt: TGTGCCAGCATGAGGGCTTCTGGAAACACCATATATTTT
cdr3_aa: CASMRASGNTIYF
clone_size: .
j_call: TRBJ1-3
cdr3_length: 13
d_call: .
v_call: TRBV5-6

cdr3_nt: TGTGCCAGCAGACGACAGGGGGAAACTGAAGCTTTCTTT
cdr3_aa: CASRRQGETEAFF
clone_size: few
j_call: TRBJ1-1
cdr3_length: 13
d_call: TRBD1
v_call: TRBV28

cdr3_nt: TGTGCTAGTGGTTTCGGGACCAGGGGTGGCACTGAAGCTTTCTTT
cdr3_aa: CASGFGTRGGTEAFF
clone_size: .
j_call: TRBJ1-1
cdr3_length: 15
d_call: .
v_call: TRBV12-5

cdr3_nt: TGCGCCAGCACCTCGGAGCCACTGAACACTGAAGCTTTCTTT
cdr3_aa: CASTSEPLNTEAFF
clone_size: .
j_call: TRBJ1-1
cdr3_length: 14
d_call: .
v_call: TRBV5-1

cdr3_nt: TGTGCCAGCAGTCGAGACAGGGGCTCCTACAATGAGCAGTTCTTC
cdr3_aa: CASSRDRGSYNEQFF
clone_size: .
j_call: TRBJ2-1
cdr3_length: 15
d_call: TRBD1
v_call: TRBV7-8

cdr3_nt: TGTGCCAGCACGAGACAGGGATACCAGCCCCAGCATTTT
cdr3_aa: CASTRQGYQPQHF
clone_size: .
j_call: TRBJ1-5
cdr3_length: 13
d_call: TRBD1
v_call: TRBV6-5

cdr3_nt: TGTGCCAGCAGCCCAAAGGGGACTAGCGGGAGATCGGCCTACAATGAGCAGTTCTTC
cdr3_aa: CASSPKGTSGRSAYNEQFF
clone_size: once
j_call: TRBJ2-1
cdr3_length: 19
d_call: TRBD2
v_call: TRBV7-3

cdr3_nt: TGTGCCAGCAGTGCTACCCCTGGGTGGGCGGACACTGAAGCTTTCTTT
cdr3_aa: CASSATPGWADTEAFF
clone_size: few
j_call: TRBJ1-1
cdr3_length: 16
d_call: .
v_call: TRBV6-1

cdr3_nt: TGTGCCAGCAGCACCCCCATATATAATGAGCAGTTCTTC
cdr3_aa: CASSTPIYNEQFF
clone_size: .
j_call: TRBJ2-1
cdr3_length: 13
d_call: .
v_call: TRBV12-3/TRBV12-4

cdr3_nt: TGTGCCAGCAGTGGCACCGGGACAGGGGGCCCCAACGTCCTGACTTTC
cdr3_aa: CASSGTGTGGPNVLTF
clone_size: .
j_call: TRBJ2-6
cdr3_length: 16
d_call: TRBD1
v_call: TRBV6-4

cdr3_nt: TGTGCCAGCAGCTTGTTTTTCCCCCAAGAGACCCAGTACTTC
cdr3_aa: CASSLFFPQETQYF
clone_size: few
j_call: TRBJ2-5
cdr3_length: 14
d_call: .
v_call: TRBV7-2